These T cell receptor beta chains were read from a single sample in a study of blood T cell repertoires in COVID-19. Method: immunoSEQ multiplex PCR; TCRdb's copy keeps in-frame clones and lacks some. Among about 200,000 clones listed, 89% were seen once. The material sequenced was PBMCs or T cells enriched from blood (not recorded which). These receptors all come from a woman in her twenties or thirties with acute COVID-19. The CDR3 runs from the conserved cysteine through the conserved F or W. Expanded clones are given a class, and other clones once, few, many or no size at all.

j_call: TRBJ1-2
v_call: TRBV9
clone_size: .
cdr3_aa: CASSVDRNYGYTF

j_call: TRBJ2-1
v_call: TRBV4-1
clone_size: .
cdr3_aa: CASSQRVQPSSYNEQFF

j_call: TRBJ2-6
v_call: TRBV19
clone_size: .
cdr3_aa: CASSINPVIAGANVLTF

j_call: TRBJ2-7
v_call: TRBV7-9
clone_size: .
cdr3_aa: CASTTPRGVPYEQYF

j_call: TRBJ1-1
v_call: TRBV5-1
clone_size: .
cdr3_aa: CASSGRTGIIEAFF

j_call: TRBJ2-7
v_call: TRBV4-1
clone_size: .
cdr3_aa: CASSQIGQGAGEQYF

j_call: TRBJ1-6
v_call: TRBV5-4
clone_size: .
cdr3_aa: CASSLALGTGYNSPLHF

j_call: TRBJ1-1
v_call: TRBV28
clone_size: .
cdr3_aa: CASSFRYSGTEAFF

j_call: TRBJ1-4
v_call: TRBV5-8
clone_size: .
cdr3_aa: CASSPRSPGGKLFF

j_call: TRBJ1-2
v_call: TRBV20-1
clone_size: once
cdr3_aa: CSASGPYRGLDGYTF

j_call: TRBJ1-1
v_call: TRBV20-1
clone_size: .
cdr3_aa: CSASFPTGLREAFF

j_call: TRBJ2-1
v_call: TRBV25-1
clone_size: .
cdr3_aa: CASRSATGTGDGEQFF

j_call: TRBJ1-2
v_call: TRBV5-4
clone_size: .
cdr3_aa: CASSFGQGNYGYTF

j_call: TRBJ1-2
v_call: TRBV28
clone_size: .
cdr3_aa: CASSLYSSGYGYTF

j_call: TRBJ2-7
v_call: TRBV9
clone_size: .
cdr3_aa: CASSAPGQGEYEQYF

j_call: TRBJ1-1
v_call: TRBV5-6
clone_size: .
cdr3_aa: CASSLAIGGTGTEAFF

j_call: TRBJ2-1
v_call: TRBV28
clone_size: .
cdr3_aa: CASSLTTGSSYNEQFF

j_call: TRBJ2-1
v_call: TRBV7-3
clone_size: .
cdr3_aa: CASSFEGGIYNEQFF

j_call: TRBJ1-5
v_call: TRBV20-1
clone_size: once
cdr3_aa: CSASRESNSNQPQHF

j_call: TRBJ1-1
v_call: TRBV6-1
clone_size: .
cdr3_aa: CASSAPAQVVRGNTEAFF

j_call: TRBJ2-7
v_call: TRBV5-6
clone_size: .
cdr3_aa: CASSLDRAYEQYF

j_call: TRBJ2-7
v_call: TRBV5-4
clone_size: .
cdr3_aa: CASSSRVASSYEQYF